These T cell receptor beta chains were read from a single sample in a study of molecular identifiers for immune sequencing clone quantification. One entry per CDR3 protein, called by TCRdb with MiXCR from the PCR reads. The repertoire has approximately 550,000 distinct CDR3 sequences, about 21% of them found once; the top ten carry about 0.78%. The specimen sequenced was naive CD8+ T cells from blood, with Jurkat cell RNA spiked in. Every receptor here comes from a human donor in good health. Some libraries in this study had Jurkat cell RNA spiked in. CDR3s include the opening cysteine and the closing phenylalanine or tryptophan. Fields, in order: clone size, J gene, V gene, D gene, CDR3 DNA, CDR3 protein. D genes are given only for firm matches. Clone sizes are given selectively: once, few, many, or a class where the clone is expanded.

NA TRBJ2-7 TRBV30 TRBD1 TGTGCCTGGGAGGGACAGGGATCCTACGAGCAGTACTTC CAWEGQGSYEQYF
many TRBJ2-1 TRBV30 NA TGTGCCCGGAGCCTGAGCTACAATGAGCAGTTCTTC CARSLSYNEQFF
NA TRBJ2-2 TRBV19 NA TGTGCCAGTACCCTGGCAGGGACGAACACCGGGGAGCTGTTTTTT CASTLAGTNTGELFF
many TRBJ2-3 TRBV7-9 TRBD1 TGTGCCAGCAGTCCAGACAGGGGGCGCTTACAATGGAGCACAGATACGCAGTATTTT CASSPDRGRLQWSTDTQYF
NA TRBJ2-3 TRBV7-8 NA TGTGCCAGCAGCTTAGTATTGCGGTTTGGGACAGATACGCAGTATTTT CASSLVLRFGTDTQYF
NA TRBJ2-5 TRBV27 TRBD2 TGTGCCAGCAGTTTCGGGACTAGCGGCCAAGAGACCCAGTACTTC CASSFGTSGQETQYF
many TRBJ2-1 TRBV4-3 TRBD2 TGCGCCAGCAGCCAAGACAATTCAGGACTAGCATTTTATGAGCAGTTCTTC CASSQDNSGLAFYEQFF
few TRBJ1-6 TRBV4-2 NA TGTGCCAGCAGCCAAGATGTTCTCGGAGCCAATTCACCCCTCCACTTT CASSQDVLGANSPLHF
NA TRBJ2-3 TRBV24-1 NA TGTGCCGCCAGTGATTTGGAAGCAGGCAGCATAGATACGCAGTATTTT CAASDLEAGSIDTQYF
NA TRBJ2-1 TRBV30 NA TGTGCCTGGAGTGCTAGCACACACAATGAGCAGTTCTTC CAWSASTHNEQFF
many TRBJ2-7 TRBV29-1 NA TGCAGCGTTGAGGGGTCGGATTCCTACGAGCAGTACTTC CSVEGSDSYEQYF
many TRBJ2-3 TRBV14 NA TGTGCCAGCAGCCAAGAGGACGGAAGCACAGATACGCAGTATTTT CASSQEDGSTDTQYF
NA TRBJ2-2 TRBV20-1 TRBD2 TGCAGTGCTAGAGATAGCCTAGCGGGACCGAGCACCGGGGAGCTGTTTTTT CSARDSLAGPSTGELFF